The rows below give T cell receptor beta chains drawn from one sample of a study of T cells in Graves' hyperthyroidism and ophthalmopathy. Using its own MiXCR run on the multiplex PCR reads, TCRdb lists one record per CDR3 protein. The sample records approximately 630,000 distinct CDR3 sequences, about a sixth being singletons. Sequencing was carried out using blood. The receptors here all came from a young woman with Graves' hyperthyroidism. Each CDR3 is given with its conserved first and last residue.

TRBJ1-3 TRBV2 CASSGTSSGNTIYF
TRBJ2-2 TRBV24-1 CATSPGTNTGELFF
TRBJ2-7 TRBV29-1 CSVVTVLSYEQYF
TRBJ2-1 TRBV20-1 CSGLAGWNEQFF
TRBJ2-7 TRBV20-1 CSARERMERELYEQYF
TRBJ1-2 TRBV5-1 CASSLESGEGYTF
TRBJ1-2 TRBV20-1 CSARRGQGPNYGYTF
TRBJ1-1 TRBV5-1 CASSLGQGIEAFF
TRBJ2-1 TRBV7-8 CASSSRSAGGPSREQFF
TRBJ2-3 TRBV4-2 CASSQGLVADTQYF
TRBJ2-3 TRBV10-3 CATQSRSTDTQYF
TRBJ2-1 TRBV6-2/TRBV6-3 CASSYSVAGGAYNEQFF
TRBJ2-1 TRBV2 CASSDDRESEQFF
TRBJ1-2 TRBV7-9 CASSLAGDFYGYTF
TRBJ1-5 TRBV12-3/TRBV12-4 CASSRQDRNQPQHF
TRBJ2-1 TRBV6-1 CASSSPGGTEHYNEQFF
TRBJ1-1 TRBV11-3 CASSPSRGAWGNTEAFF
TRBJ2-4 TRBV28 CASSLWSGLAKNIQYF
TRBJ2-1 TRBV5-6 CASSLELSSYNEQFF
TRBJ2-3 TRBV27 CAISSGTDTQYF
TRBJ1-5 TRBV7-2 CASSLTGTSNQPQHF
TRBJ2-5 TRBV2 CASTQTSGSQETQYF
TRBJ2-7 TRBV29-1 CSVGTFYSYEQYF
TRBJ2-1 TRBV28 CASTKGGGGTYNEQFF
TRBJ1-5 TRBV7-9 CASSLGGDQPQHF
TRBJ2-1 TRBV12-3/TRBV12-4 CASSYSIRNEQFF
TRBJ2-7 TRBV25-1 CASSIVSSHEQYF
TRBJ2-7 TRBV2 CAISKSGTGNYEQYF
TRBJ1-1 TRBV29-1 CSVTGGDTEAFF
TRBJ1-4 TRBV7-9 CASSFRRTHPNEKLFF
TRBJ1-1 TRBV6-1 CASRRPGGTEAFF
TRBJ2-5 TRBV6-2/TRBV6-3 CASSYRVADLQETQYF
TRBJ1-5 TRBV28 CASSFLHFGPGTFNQPQHF
TRBJ2-1 TRBV4-1 CASSQNPGQGIDEQFF
TRBJ2-1 TRBV11-2 CASSFKGSPTGLVSFDWQFF
TRBJ2-1 TRBV29-1 CSVEETSGSSNEQFF
TRBJ2-3 TRBV12-5 CASGLDRGRLDTQYF
TRBJ2-3 TRBV5-1 CASSSGTPSTDTQYF
TRBJ2-7 TRBV12-3/TRBV12-4 CASRARSSYEQYF
TRBJ2-7 TRBV3-1 CASSQVMRSEQYF
TRBJ1-1 TRBV6-2/TRBV6-3 CAVRDLNTEAFF
TRBJ1-2 TRBV20-1 CSARGERTPNTGYGYTF
TRBJ2-3 TRBV28 CASTSPREIPTDTQYF
TRBJ1-2 TRBV30 CACRQGSNYGYTF
TRBJ2-7 TRBV12-5 CASGPRMDEQYF